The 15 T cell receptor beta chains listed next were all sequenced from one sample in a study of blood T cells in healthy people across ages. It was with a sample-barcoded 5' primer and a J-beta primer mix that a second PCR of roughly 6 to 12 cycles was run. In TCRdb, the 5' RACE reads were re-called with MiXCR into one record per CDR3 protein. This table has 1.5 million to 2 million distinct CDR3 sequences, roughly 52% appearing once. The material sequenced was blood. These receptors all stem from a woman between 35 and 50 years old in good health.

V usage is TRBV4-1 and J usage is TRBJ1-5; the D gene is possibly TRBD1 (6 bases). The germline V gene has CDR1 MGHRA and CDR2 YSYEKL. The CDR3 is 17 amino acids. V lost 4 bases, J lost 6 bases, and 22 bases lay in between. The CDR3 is CASSPPSAGEQFQPQHF. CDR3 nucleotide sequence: TGCGCCAGCAGCCCCCCCTCGGCAGGGGAACAATTTCAGCCCCAGCATTTT.

The CDR3 coding sequence is TGTGCCAGCAGTTACTCGATACCCACCTCGGGACAGGGGTCCCATTCCCCCAATCAGCCCCAGCATTTT. Residues: CASSYSIPTSGQGSHSPNQPQHF. This sequence joins TRBV6-2 or TRBV6-3 and TRBJ1-5, with 10 bases identical to TRBD1. Germline assignment: CDR1 MNHEY and CDR2 SVGEGT. Germline trimming cut 0 bases from V and 3 bases from J; bases unmatched to any gene: 23. The CDR3 totals 23 residues.

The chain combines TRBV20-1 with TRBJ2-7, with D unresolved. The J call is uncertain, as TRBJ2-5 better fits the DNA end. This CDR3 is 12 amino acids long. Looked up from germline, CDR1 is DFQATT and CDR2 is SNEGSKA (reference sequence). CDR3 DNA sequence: TGCAGTGCTGTAGAGAGGTTGGAGACCCAGTACTTC. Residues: CSAVERLETQYF.

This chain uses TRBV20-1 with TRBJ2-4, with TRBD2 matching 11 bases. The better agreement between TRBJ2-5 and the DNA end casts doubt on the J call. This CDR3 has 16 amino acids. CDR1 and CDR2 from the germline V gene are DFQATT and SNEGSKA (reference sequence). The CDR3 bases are TGCAGTGCTGCGCGTCCTAGCGGGGGGATCCAAGAGACCCAGTACTTC. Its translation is CSAARPSGGIQETQYF.

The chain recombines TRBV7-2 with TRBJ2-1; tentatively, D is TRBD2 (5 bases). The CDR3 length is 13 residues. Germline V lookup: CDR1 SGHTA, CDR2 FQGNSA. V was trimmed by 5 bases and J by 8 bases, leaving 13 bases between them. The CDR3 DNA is TGTGCCAGCAGCGTAGAGCGGCGGTATGAGCAGTTCTTC. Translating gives CASSVERRYEQFF.

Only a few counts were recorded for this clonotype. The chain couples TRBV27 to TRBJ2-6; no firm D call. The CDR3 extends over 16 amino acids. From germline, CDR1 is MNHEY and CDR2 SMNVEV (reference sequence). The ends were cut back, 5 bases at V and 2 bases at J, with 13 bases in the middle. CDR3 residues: CASSRMAVAGANVLTF. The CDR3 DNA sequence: TGTGCCAGCAGTCGAATGGCCGTAGCTGGGGCCAACGTCCTGACTTTC. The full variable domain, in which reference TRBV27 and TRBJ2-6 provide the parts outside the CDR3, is EAQVTQNPRYLITVTGKKLTVTCSQNMNHEYMSWYRQDPGLGLRQIYYSMNVEVTDKGDVPEGYKVSRKEKRNFPLILESPSPNQTSLYFCASSRMAVAGANVLTFGAGSRLTVL.

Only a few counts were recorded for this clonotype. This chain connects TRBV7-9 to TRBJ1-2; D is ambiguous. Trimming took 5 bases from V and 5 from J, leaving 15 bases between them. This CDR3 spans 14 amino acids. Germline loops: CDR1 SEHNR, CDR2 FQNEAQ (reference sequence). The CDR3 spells CASSNRRLSYGYTF. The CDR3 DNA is TGTGCCAGCAGCAACCGGCGGCTTTCTTATGGCTACACCTTC.

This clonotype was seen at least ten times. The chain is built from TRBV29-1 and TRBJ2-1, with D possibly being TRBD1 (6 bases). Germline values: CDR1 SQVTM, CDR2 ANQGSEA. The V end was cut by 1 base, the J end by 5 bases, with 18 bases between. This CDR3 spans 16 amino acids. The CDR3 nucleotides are TGCAGCGTTGAAGGCCCGGGTGCAGGGGCGGACAATGAGCAGTTCTTC. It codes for CSVEGPGAGADNEQFF.

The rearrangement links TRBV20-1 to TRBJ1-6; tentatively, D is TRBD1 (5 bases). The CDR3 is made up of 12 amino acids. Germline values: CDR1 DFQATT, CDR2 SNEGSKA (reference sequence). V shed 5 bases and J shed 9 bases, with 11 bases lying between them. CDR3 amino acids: CSALAGASPLHF. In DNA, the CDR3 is TGCAGTGCTCTGGCCGGGGCTTCACCCCTCCACTTT.

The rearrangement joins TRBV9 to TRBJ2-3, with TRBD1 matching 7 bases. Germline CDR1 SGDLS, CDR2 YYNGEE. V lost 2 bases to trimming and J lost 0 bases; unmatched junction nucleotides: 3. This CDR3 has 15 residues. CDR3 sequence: CASSVQGESTDTQYF. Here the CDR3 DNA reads TGTGCCAGCAGCGTCCAGGGGGAAAGCACAGATACGCAGTATTTT.

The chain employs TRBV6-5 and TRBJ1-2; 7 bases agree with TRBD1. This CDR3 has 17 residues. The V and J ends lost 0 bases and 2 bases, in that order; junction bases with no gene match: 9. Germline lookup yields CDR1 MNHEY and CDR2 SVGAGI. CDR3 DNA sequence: TGTGCCAGCAGTTACTCGACTTGGACAGGATCCAACTATGGCTACACCTTC. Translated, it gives CASSYSTWTGSNYGYTF.

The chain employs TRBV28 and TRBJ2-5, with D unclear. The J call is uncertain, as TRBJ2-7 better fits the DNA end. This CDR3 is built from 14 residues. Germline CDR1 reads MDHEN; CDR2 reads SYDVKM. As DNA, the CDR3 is TGTGCCAGCAGCTCCAACGCCGATGACCCCGAGCAGTACTTC. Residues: CASSSNADDPEQYF.

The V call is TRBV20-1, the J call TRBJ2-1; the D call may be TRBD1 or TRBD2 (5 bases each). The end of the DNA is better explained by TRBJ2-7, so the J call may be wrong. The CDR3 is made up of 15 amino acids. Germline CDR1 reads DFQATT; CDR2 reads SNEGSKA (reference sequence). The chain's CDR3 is CSAREGEGRYNEQYF. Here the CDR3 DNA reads TGCAGTGCTAGAGAGGGAGAGGGGCGTTACAATGAGCAGTACTTC.

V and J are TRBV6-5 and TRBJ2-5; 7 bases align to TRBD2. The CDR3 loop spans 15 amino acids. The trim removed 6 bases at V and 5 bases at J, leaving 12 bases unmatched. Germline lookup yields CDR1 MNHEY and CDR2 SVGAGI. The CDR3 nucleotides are TGTGCCAGCAGCAACGCTCGGGGGGAGAGGGAGACCCAGTACTTC. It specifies CASSNARGERETQYF.

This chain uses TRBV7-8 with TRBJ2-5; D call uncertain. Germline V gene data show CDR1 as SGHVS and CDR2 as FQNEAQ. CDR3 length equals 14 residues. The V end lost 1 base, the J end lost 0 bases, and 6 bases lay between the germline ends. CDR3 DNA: TGTGCCAGCAGCTTAGTCGAACACCAAGAGACCCAGTACTTC. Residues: CASSLVEHQETQYF.